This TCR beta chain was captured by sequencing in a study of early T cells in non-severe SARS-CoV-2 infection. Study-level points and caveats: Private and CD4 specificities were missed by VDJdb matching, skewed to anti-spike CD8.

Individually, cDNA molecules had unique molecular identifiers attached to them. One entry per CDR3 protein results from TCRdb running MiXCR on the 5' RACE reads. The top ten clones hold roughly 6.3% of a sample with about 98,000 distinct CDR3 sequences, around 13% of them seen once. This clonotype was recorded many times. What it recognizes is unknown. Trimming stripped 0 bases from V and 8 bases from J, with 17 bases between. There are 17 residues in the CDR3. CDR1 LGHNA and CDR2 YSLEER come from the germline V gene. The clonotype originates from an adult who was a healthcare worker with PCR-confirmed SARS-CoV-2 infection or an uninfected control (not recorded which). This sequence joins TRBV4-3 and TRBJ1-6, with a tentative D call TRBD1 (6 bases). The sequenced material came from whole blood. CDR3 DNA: TGCGCCAGCAGCCAAGATTCGCCGGGGACAAGCCATTCACCCCTCCACTTT. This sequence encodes CASSQDSPGTSHSPLHF.